Following are 14 T cell receptor beta chains from one sample sequenced in a study of T cell repertoires in cytomegalovirus infection. These TCRs' antigens remain unknown. TCRdb independently ran MiXCR on the reads; one entry per CDR3 protein. Of 900,000 to 950,000 distinct CDR3 sequences listed, 31% are singletons. Source: cultured CD8+ T cells from PBMCs, taken from culture after CMV antigen stimulation. These receptors originate from a human donor in good health (CMV status not recorded). Some clones in this sample may be carry-over from other donors' samples.

The table lists this clonotype with a count of one. The chain recombines TRBV20-1 with TRBJ1-2; D is perhaps TRBD1 (5 bases). Trimming removed 0 bases at V and 5 bases at J, with 10 bases between. Germline values: CDR1 DFQATT, CDR2 SNEGSKA (reference sequence). CDR3 length equals 13 residues. The CDR3 protein is CSARDPQEYGYTF. The CDR3 nucleotides are TGCAGTGCTAGAGATCCACAGGAATATGGCTACACCTTC.

By proportion, this clonotype is medium-sized (0.01 to 0.1%). V usage is TRBV7-6 and J usage is TRBJ2-7; 11 bases line up with TRBD1. The J segment lost 2 bases and the V segment lost 5 bases, leaving 8 bases of the junction unmatched. Germline-derived CDR1 and CDR2 are SGHVS and FNYEAQ. The length of the CDR3 is 16 residues. The DNA of the CDR3 is TGTGCCAGCAGCCCATTCCCGGGACAGGGGGCCTACGAGCAGTACTTC. This encodes CASSPFPGQGAYEQYF. The variable domain in full, with the rest retrieved from reference TRBV7-6 and TRBJ2-7, is GAGVSQSPRYKVTKRGQDVALRCDPISGHVSLYWYRQALGQGPEFLTYFNYEAQQDKSGLPNDRFSAERPEGSISTLTIQRTEQRDSAMYRCASSPFPGQGAYEQYFGPGTRLTVT.

This sequence joins TRBV28 and TRBJ2-6; no firm D call. This CDR3 is 17 amino acids long. CDR1 is MDHEN, CDR2 SYDVKM, per germline. V was clipped by 5 bases and J by 4 bases, with 18 bases between them. The CDR3 here is CASSTLGLLEGANVLTF. In DNA form, the CDR3 reads TGTGCCAGCAGTACCTTAGGGCTCCTTGAAGGGGCCAACGTCCTGACTTTC.

In its sample, this clonotype was seen many times. The V gene is TRBV5-8, the J gene TRBJ2-7, with TRBD1 identical over 8 bases. V gave up 4 bases and J gave up 6 bases; unmatched junction bases: 6. The CDR3 totals 13 residues. Germline V gene data show CDR1 as SGHTS and CDR2 as YDEGEE. The CDR3 bases are TGTGCCAGCAGCGCGGACAGGGCCTCCGAGCAGTACGTC. Encoded protein: CASSADRASEQYV.

In its sample, this clonotype was seen many times. The chain joins TRBV7-2 to TRBJ2-1; the match to TRBD2 covers 8 bases. Unmatched junction bases numbered 13, after V lost 8 bases and J lost 1 base. Germline V CDR1 and CDR2: SGHTA, FQGNSA. There are 17 residues in the CDR3. The CDR3 protein is CASGIRGSGVSYNEQFF. In nucleotides, the CDR3 is TGTGCCAGCGGAATAAGAGGTAGCGGGGTTTCCTACAATGAGCAGTTCTTC.

This clonotype came up many times. The V call is TRBV27, the J call TRBJ2-7; D unclear. V gave up 3 bases and J gave up 3 bases, with 9 bases separating them. Germline V gene data show CDR1 as MNHEY and CDR2 as SMNVEV (reference sequence). The CDR3 consists of 13 residues. CDR3 coding DNA: TGTGCCAGCAGTTTCGGGCAGTACTACGAGCAGTACTTC. It codes for CASSFGQYYEQYF.

Regarding this clonotype: It may be a read error: a sequence one base away is much more abundant. For the CDR3, the DNA is TGTGTCAGCAGCGCGCGGTATGGGGGGCTGACAGATACGCAGTATTTT. It is translated as CVSSARYGGLTDTQYF. The rearrangement links TRBV7-3 to TRBJ2-3, with D perhaps assigned TRBD1 or TRBD2 (6 bases each). The CDR3 is made up of 16 amino acids. Germline values: CDR1 SGHTA, CDR2 FQGTGA. Filled out from reference TRBV7-3 and TRBJ2-3, the complete variable domain reads GAGVSQTPSNKVTEKGKYVELRCDPISGHTALYWYRQSLGQGPEFLIYFQGTGAADDSGLPNDRFFAVRPEGSVSTLKIQRTERGDSAVYLCVSSARYGGLTDTQYFGPGTRLTVL.

The sample holds many counts of this clonotype. The chain employs TRBV7-2 and TRBJ1-2; a weak D match, TRBD1 (5 bases). CDR3 size: 13 residues. The germline gives CDR1 SGHTA, CDR2 FQGNSA. V was shortened by 1 base and J by 6 bases, with 9 bases between the two germline ends. The CDR3 loop is CASSLGQNNGYTF. DNA of the CDR3: TGTGCCAGCAGCTTAGGACAGAACAATGGCTACACCTTC.

This clonotype has at least ten counts. The chain links TRBV12-5 to TRBJ2-5; D call uncertain. The CDR3 loop spans 13 amino acids. Germline CDR1 is LGHNT and CDR2 is FRNRAP. Trimming took 3 bases from V and 3 from J, leaving 8 bases between them. The DNA for the CDR3 is TGTGCTAGTGGTTTCGGCGTAAAAGAGACCCAGTACTTC. Protein product: CASGFGVKETQYF.

The chain recombines TRBV5-6 with TRBJ2-5; 7 positions agree with TRBD1. With V trimmed by 2 bases and J by 2 bases, 3 bases remained unmatched. CDR3 length: 14 amino acids. Germline V gives CDR1 SGHDT, CDR2 YYEEEE. The CDR3: CASSFRDRQETQYF. The DNA for the CDR3 is TGTGCCAGCAGCTTCCGGGACAGACAAGAGACCCAGTACTTC.

This clonotype was seen ten or more times. The V call is TRBV10-3, the J call TRBJ2-5; possibly TRBD1 for D (5 bases). Germline CDR1 reads ENHRY; CDR2 reads SYGVKD. The germline V and J ends were trimmed by 1 base and 4 bases, with 13 bases remaining between them. There are 15 residues in the CDR3. The CDR3 protein is CAISEFRVDGETQYF. The DNA for the CDR3 is TGTGCCATCAGTGAGTTCAGGGTGGACGGAGAGACCCAGTACTTC.

This clonotype was seen many times. This chain links TRBV7-2 with TRBJ2-7, with D perhaps TRBD2 (6 bases). V lost 2 bases to trimming and J lost 6 bases, with 17 bases between them. Germline V lookup: CDR1 SGHTA, CDR2 FQGNSA. The CDR3 totals 15 residues. The CDR3 loop is CASSLSGGASGEQYF. CDR3 in DNA: TGTGCCAGCAGCTTATCCGGCGGGGCGTCGGGCGAGCAGTACTTC.

J is TRBJ1-2 and V is TRBV7-9; D is unresolved. The CDR3 runs 12 residues. The germline gives CDR1 SEHNR, CDR2 FQNEAQ (reference sequence). V lost 5 bases, J lost 7 bases, and 11 bases lay in between. CDR3 residues: CASSLPESGYTF. In DNA form, the CDR3 reads TGTGCCAGCAGCCTGCCCGAGAGTGGCTACACCTTC.

A remark on this clonotype: This may come from a read error, since a much larger clone is one base off. This chain links TRBV7-6 with TRBJ2-1, with no clear D. The CDR3 spans 15 residues. Germline V gene data show CDR1 as SGHVS and CDR2 as FNYEAQ. The DNA of the CDR3 is TGTGCCAGCAACTTAGGACGTAGTGTTTACAATGAGCAGTTCTTC. Protein: CASNLGRSVYNEQFF.